This record covers a single T cell receptor beta chain. Assay used: immunoSEQ multiplex PCR; TCRdb lists only in-frame clones, some missing. The table includes approximately 280,000 clones, approximately 90% detected once. This sample was taken from a study of blood T cell repertoires in COVID-19. Turning to the study itself: Some COVID-19 samples were acute and others convalescent; all came from the United States, Italy and Spain. PBMCs, B-cell-depleted T cells, or T cells provided the cDNA or gDNA that made up the material.

Material: peripheral blood. This clonotype was sampled from a man between 35 and 55 years old with acute or convalescent COVID-19.

The CDR3 region is CAWSVEGGKLFF. The CDR3 nucleotides read TGTGCCTGGAGTGTGGAGGGCGGAAAACTGTTTTTT. The V and J genes are TRBV30 and TRBJ1-4; no clear D gene. The V and J ends lost 0 bases and 10 bases respectively, with 9 bases between them. Germline V gives CDR1 GTSNPN, CDR2 SVGIG (reference sequence). The CDR3 consists of 12 residues.